One TCR beta chain is described in this entry. Its antigen is unidentified. PCR used 60 Vbeta primers and 13 Jbeta primers. The repertoire was sequenced with immunoSEQ multiplex PCR; TCRdb's copy has only in-frame clones and lacks some. In total, the table holds tens of thousands of clones. This sample is drawn from a study of cytomegalovirus exposure and HLA in healthy donors. Study in general: Out of 350 to 400 genotyped donors, less than 90% belonged to the Caucasian-associated ancestry cluster.

Broader study findings: The authors assumed roughly uniform sequencing depth across donors for presence/absence analyses.

The V gene's germline CDR1 is MGHRA and CDR2 YSYEKL. This CDR3 has 16 amino acids. V trimming: 4 bases; J trimming: 2 bases; junction bases outside the gene matches: 8. As for the donors, each was a healthy bone marrow donor. This TCR was sampled from a middle-aged woman in good health and CMV-seropositive. The material sequenced was PBMCs. The rearrangement joins TRBV4-1 to TRBJ2-3, with 8 bases that match TRBD1. CDR3 nucleotide sequence: TGCGCCAGCAGCCCACGTGGACAGGGTTTCACAGATACGCAGTATTTT. This gives the protein CASSPRGQGFTDTQYF.